This T cell receptor beta chain was identified in a study of glioma-infiltrating T cells. There are a few counts of this clonotype. TCR alpha and beta CDR3 regions were amplified from RNA using iRepertoire nested multiplex PCR. TCRdb passed the multiplex PCR reads through MiXCR, listing each CDR3 protein once. The table has about 180,000 distinct CDR3 sequences, about 46% seen once. Germline V gene lookup returns CDR1 SNHLY and CDR2 FYNNEI. The CDR3 spans 14 residues. V lost 3 bases to trimming and J lost 7 bases; unmatched junction nucleotides: 3. The clonotype originates from a human donor with low-grade glioma or glioblastoma, undergoing nonglioma brain surgery, or in good health (not recorded which). The sample comprised glioma tissue, nonneoplastic brain tissue, or PBMCs (not recorded which). The chain links TRBV2 to TRBJ2-1, with 10 bases aligning to TRBD1. Here the CDR3 reads CASSERQGANEQFF. In DNA, the CDR3 is TGTGCCAGCAGTGAGAGACAGGGGGCGAATGAGCAGTTCTTC.